This TCR beta chain was obtained from a study of cytomegalovirus exposure and HLA in healthy donors (dated by TCRdb to the late 2010s). The study in broad terms: An earlier analysis of under 600 of the donors reported 250 to 300 Gb of sequence data and about 100 million unique TCR beta sequences from about 179 million T cells. An early release that covered fewer than 800 HLA-typed donors contained approximately 300 gigabases of sequencing data and 75 million to 100 million unique TCR sequences. The genetic ancestry cluster associated with self-reported Caucasian donors included over 65% of the roughly 380 genotyped donors. The aim of the study was to test whether cataloging public T cell receptors could identify signatures of past pathogen exposure. The T cell repertoires of 666 subjects were profiled by immunosequencing and related to cytomegalovirus serostatus. A separate validation cohort of roughly 110 different subjects was used in addition to the roughly 720-subject first cohort. The study combined high-throughput TCR immunosequencing, statistical association of individual TCRs with disease status, and machine learning to predict cytomegalovirus infection status. In a later analysis, previously published TCR beta repertoires from about 640 donors were re-analyzed and high-resolution HLA genotyping was added so that TCR occurrence patterns could be studied. Rather than using new phenotypic data, the later analysis identified candidate immune exposures from TCR beta sequences and from how often those sequences occurred across donors. An earlier analysis of approximately 500 of the donors applied high-throughput TCR beta sequencing to assess whether each TCR beta V gene segment acted as functional or pseudogenic. Alongside the repertoire data, information on donor age, sex, ethnicity and CMV serostatus was compiled. A later genetic analysis used genome-wide SNP genotypes for about 60% of the 666 donors, treating that subset as a discovery cohort. All discovery cohort repertoires had been generated on a single sequencing platform. HLA typing covered class I and class II loci at four-digit resolution. Typing coverage varied by locus: roughly 629-640 donors for A, B, C, DRB1 and DQB1; 522 for DQA1; nearly 610 for DPA1; about 450 for DPB1. Five DR-DQ haplotypes were treated as single units for association and clustering because of strong linkage in the cohort. Among around 400 genotyped donors of the cohort, an average of approximately 220,000 unique TCR beta nucleotide sequences was sequenced per donor, of which about 19% were non-productive.

The cohort was made up of 666 healthy bone marrow donors. At the time of sampling, all cohort members were nominally healthy, though unrecorded immune exposures were likely present. The donor was CMV seropositive and was included in the group of around 300 seropositive cohort members. A peripheral blood sample was provided by each donor, and peripheral blood mononuclear cells were used for TCR beta sequencing. The Qiagen DNeasy Blood Extraction Kit was used to extract genomic DNA from the blood cell samples. Measured from the cysteine to the phenylalanine, the CDR3 is 14 residues long. Of the read, only the CDR3 DNA is kept; its 42 bases are in frame from base 1. V is clipped by 1 base and J by 4 bases, and the sequence between their germline boundaries is 10 bases long. CDR1 SGHVS and CDR2 FQNEAQ were looked up in the germline V gene. On this clone: Its antigen is not yet known. No base quality information exists; no much larger clone differs at one position.

Library preparation used the immunoSEQ multiplex PCR assay. The multiplex PCR relied on a mix of 60 forward primers for TCR Vbeta segments and 13 reverse primers for TCR Jbeta segments. The CDR3 region of rearranged TCR beta genes was amplified from genomic DNA with a multiplex PCR assay. The Illumina HiSeq System was used to sequence the amplified TCR beta libraries as 87-base-pair reads. On the authors' methods: A later analysis tallied approximately 87 million unique TCR beta chains across the 700 or so repertoires, and around 9.9 million of those chains were shared by two or more donors. To remove PCR and sequencing errors, raw reads were error-corrected and collapsed into unique sequences using a nearest-neighbor algorithm that merged closely related sequences. Alignment of CDR3 sequences to IMGT reference sequences was used to assign V, D and J gene segments. For a sequence to be retained, a match of at least six nucleotides to both a V gene segment and a J gene segment was required. A rearrangement was called productive if the CDR3 had no stop codons and remained in frame with V and J, and every other rearrangement was called non-productive. CDR3 was defined by IMGT convention, running from the second conserved V-encoded cysteine to the conserved J-encoded phenylalanine. Sequences without an unambiguous match to a single V gene segment were excluded from the earlier analysis of over 500 of the donors. An earlier analysis of roughly 590 of the donors called V segments functional above 56.7% productive rearrangements and segregating when the between-donor standard deviation exceeded 5%. A statistical classification framework was developed to diagnose cytomegalovirus status using the catalog of TCR beta chain sequences. V and J gene assignment, in a later analysis, came from comparing TCR nucleotide sequences with IMGT/GENE-DB human TR gene sequences. The TCRdist pipeline was used in a later analysis to assign CDR3 sequences and most-parsimonious VDJ recombination scenarios. In a later analysis, every TCR beta chain was defined by the combination of its CDR3 amino acid sequence and its V-gene family, and reads without a unique V-gene family were dropped. To address suspected cross-contamination and a sequencing artifact, a later analysis removed 592 highly shared, low-generation-probability nucleotide sequences. In a later analysis, a clonal expansion index for each public chain was calculated from normalized within-repertoire ranks of inferred template counts. A later analysis computed generation probabilities with a VDJ recombination model fitted to out-of-frame rearrangements, and checked the results against IGoR. In a later analysis, TCR-TCR, TCR-HLA and TCR-CMV co-occurrence was scored with hypergeometric tests, and a repertoire-size bias correction was applied to TCR pairs. A later analysis estimated false discovery rates by permuting HLA or CMV assignments 20 times. In a later analysis, co-occurring TCRs were grouped with DBSCAN, and TCRdist sequence similarity was added when clustering was performed within HLA-allele-positive subsets. Co-occurrence clustering excluded repertoires with fewer than 30,000 or more than 120,000 public chains, plus five with anomalous nucleotide sharing. The table comes from immuneACCESS by way of TCRdb, which keeps in-frame sequences with V and J called. Part of the clones is missing from these tables; in studies checked, under half for an unresolved V gene and the rest for unknown reasons. Clonal size and the V and J genes are those of that table, whereas D and trimming came from the DNA. This sample gives over 100,000 clones in total; approximately 85% of them show up just once. The ten largest clones represent roughly 8% of the sample.

General conclusions and limits of the study: In an earlier analysis of about 600 of the donors, most TCR beta V segments appeared in productive rearrangements about 90% or about 30% of the time, broadly matching IMGT annotations. Correlated functional status among segregating V segments might reflect linkage disequilibrium, but an unknown experimental factor could not be ruled out. The earlier analysis of approximately 590 of the donors excluded roughly 17 rarely observed V segments, including chromosome 9 orphons, because counts were too low. The classifier was reported to diagnose cytomegalovirus status with high specificity and sensitivity in both the original and validation cohorts. The 87-base-pair reads could not distinguish some IMGT-functional V segments, including TRBV6-2 and TRBV6-3, so those segments were excluded. A cluster of highly shared sequence variants was judged likely to represent a technical artifact of the sequencing pipeline. In a later genetic analysis, fewer N-insertions in productive TCRs were reported among donors in an Asian-associated ancestry cluster than the roughly 700-donor mean. A later analysis found that HLA-associated TCR beta chains were more clonally expanded and had lower generation probabilities than equally common non-associated chains. While some public TCRs were present in many individuals, most TCR sequences turned up only very rarely across donors. HLA typing was unavailable for some donors at each locus, so association tests used only the typed subset. In a later analysis, the rate of TCR association differed among HLA loci, with DRB1 alleles having the most associated TCRs and HLA-C alleles having the fewest. A later analysis associated 16,951 TCR beta sequences with specific HLA alleles at a false discovery rate of 0.05. This cohort had only TCR beta chains sequenced, and the lack of alpha or paired-chain data limited which features could be detected. In vitro tests confirmed that three of the cytomegalovirus-associated TCR beta chains recognize cytomegalovirus antigens. Most CMV-associated TCR beta chains appeared to be HLA-restricted in a later analysis, and the HLA associations seemed to be driven largely by CMV exposure. A further reported finding was that TCR beta sequences accurately predicted the HLA-A and HLA-B alleles for most subjects in the first cohort. In a later genetic analysis, a missense DCLRE1C variant was associated with V-gene and J-gene trimming of TCR beta chains, and the association was replicated in an independent cohort. Strong co-occurrence of HLA alleles, especially DR and DQ, made assigning TCR associations to individual alleles difficult. For the cohort, immune exposure information was limited to CMV serostatus. The authors suggested that the approach could potentially be generalized to other disease states and immunological phenotypes. Presence/absence analyses assumed roughly uniform sequencing depth across donors, an assumption that may not hold. According to a later analysis, parvovirus B19, influenza, CMV and Epstein-Barr virus appeared linked to several top co-occurrence clusters. In the study, some 160 TCR beta chains were listed as associated with cytomegalovirus.

The material sequenced was PBMCs. The receptor's source is a woman aged 45-59 years in good health and CMV-seropositive. The V gene is TRBV7-8 and the J gene is TRBJ1-2, with the D gene call left open. In nucleotides, the sequence is TGTGCCAGCAGCTTAGAGCGGGGAAGCTATGGCTACACCTTC. The encoded protein is CASSLERGSYGYTF.